Following are 25 T cell receptor beta chains from one sample sequenced in a study of blood T cell repertoires in COVID-19. TCRdb's table, derived via immunoSEQ multiplex PCR, lists solely in-frame clones and lacks some. The sample consists of more than 200,000 clones, 80% to 90% of them appearing once. Sequencing input: PBMCs or T cells enriched from blood (not recorded which). These receptors all stem from a woman in her twenties or thirties who had been exposed to COVID-19.

The chain recombines TRBV5-1 with TRBJ2-3; 8 bases map to TRBD2. The J segment lost 0 bases and the V segment lost 4 bases, leaving 10 bases of the junction unmatched. The CDR3 is 17 amino acids. The germline V gene encodes CDR1 SGHRS and CDR2 YFSETQ. The CDR3 protein is CASSKRTSRISTDTQYF. Written as DNA, the CDR3 is TGCGCCAGCAGCAAAAGGACTAGCCGGATAAGCACAGATACGCAGTATTTT.

V usage is TRBV7-2 and J usage is TRBJ2-2, with 9 bases identical to TRBD2. This CDR3 has 16 residues. J lost 5 bases, V lost 7 bases, and 11 bases had no gene match. CDR1 SGHTA and CDR2 FQGNSA come from the germline V gene. Here the CDR3 DNA reads TGTGCCAGCACCGACCGGACTAGCGTATTTACCGGGGAGCTGTTTTTT. This codes for CASTDRTSVFTGELFF. The entire variable domain, with the rest obtained from reference TRBV7-2 and TRBJ2-2, is as follows: GAGVSQSPSNKVTEKGKDVELRCDPISGHTALYWYRQSLGQGLEFLIYFQGNSAPDKSGLPSDRFSAERTGGSVSTLTIQRTQQEDSAVYLCASTDRTSVFTGELFFGEGSRLTVL.

This sequence joins TRBV5-5 and TRBJ2-3; the match to TRBD2 covers 12 bases. The CDR3 has 15 residues. The germline V gene has CDR1 SGHKS and CDR2 YYEKEE (reference sequence). V trimming: 5 bases; J trimming: 5 bases; junction bases outside the gene matches: 6. The CDR3 coding sequence is TGTGCCAGCAGTCCCAGACTAGCGGGAGAAGATACGCAGTATTTT. This translates into CASSPRLAGEDTQYF.

The V and J genes are TRBV30 and TRBJ1-2, with a possible D match to TRBD1 (5 bases). The V end lost 4 bases, the J end lost 6 bases, and 30 bases lay between the germline ends. Germline V gives CDR1 GTSNPN, CDR2 SVGIG (reference sequence). The CDR3 is 18 residues long. The CDR3 loop is CAWIASLWQGRTNDGYTF. The CDR3, as DNA: TGTGCCTGGATCGCTTCGTTGTGGCAGGGCCGCACCAACGATGGCTACACCTTC.

The chain has TRBV6-6 and TRBJ2-7; 8 nucleotides line up with TRBD1. V lost 10 bases to trimming and J lost 6 bases; unmatched junction nucleotides: 5. CDR1 and CDR2 from the germline V gene are MNHNY and SVGAGI (reference sequence). The CDR3 totals 11 residues. The CDR3 sequence: CATQGAFEQYF. DNA for the CDR3: TGTGCCACCCAGGGGGCATTCGAGCAGTACTTC.

This chain joins TRBV7-2 and TRBJ2-4; 7 positions match TRBD2. CDR3 length equals 17 residues. Trimming cost V 5 bases and J 6 bases; bases outside gene matches: 16. Germline CDR1 and CDR2: SGHTA and FQGNSA. CDR3 amino acids: CASSHDNIAGAGNIQYF. The CDR3 region has the DNA TGTGCCAGCAGCCATGACAACATAGCGGGCGCCGGAAACATTCAGTACTTC.

The chain carries TRBV10-3 and TRBJ2-1; a possible D gene is TRBD2 (5 bases). Per the germline V gene, CDR1 is ENHRY and CDR2 is SYGVKD. This CDR3 is 15 amino acids long. V shed 4 bases and J shed 0 bases, with 10 bases lying between them. The DNA for the CDR3 is TGTGCCATCAGTGGCGGGCCCAGCTCCTACAATGAGCAGTTCTTC. Its protein is CAISGGPSSYNEQFF.

The J gene is TRBJ2-7, the V gene TRBV2; 13 bases agree with TRBD2. This CDR3 is built from 15 residues. Germline V lookup: CDR1 SNHLY, CDR2 FYNNEI. The V segment lost 7 bases and the J segment 4 bases; nucleotides outside the gene matches: 7. CDR3 bases: TGTGCCAGCAACCCGGGGACTAGCGGGAAGTACGAGCAGTACTTC. This translates into CASNPGTSGKYEQYF.

This clone was seen a single time. The chain is built from TRBV6-5 and TRBJ1-1, with 9 nucleotides matching TRBD1. J gave up 5 bases and V 0 bases, and 4 bases lay outside the gene matches. Per germline, CDR1 MNHEY and CDR2 SVGAGI. The length of the CDR3 is 15 residues. The CDR3 protein is CASSYSQGAWTEAFF. The CDR3 nucleotides are TGTGCCAGCAGTTACTCACAGGGGGCTTGGACTGAAGCTTTCTTT.

The chain links TRBV6-5 to TRBJ2-7, with TRBD2 identical over 9 bases. CDR1 is MNHEY and CDR2 is SVGAGI in the germline V gene. V gave up 7 bases and J gave up 4 bases; unmatched junction bases: 8. CDR3 length equals 14 residues. In nucleotides, the CDR3 is TGTGCCAGCATAGCGGGAGTGGGAGGGTACGAGCAGTACTTC. Residues: CASIAGVGGYEQYF.

This chain links TRBV18 with TRBJ1-2; TRBD1 aligns across 10 bases. Looked up from germline, CDR1 is KGHSH and CDR2 is LQKENI. J was trimmed by 4 bases and V by 4 bases; bases with no gene match: 6. The CDR3 has 15 residues. CDR3 sequence (DNA): TGTGCCAGCTCACTGGGACAGGGGATGAGCTATGGCTACACCTTC. As protein: CASSLGQGMSYGYTF. Supplemented by reference TRBV18 and TRBJ1-2, the full variable domain reads NAGVMQNPRHLVRRRGQEARLRCSPMKGHSHVYWYRQLPEEGLKFMVYLQKENIIDESGMPKERFSAEFPKEGPSILRIQQVVRGDSAAYFCASSLGQGMSYGYTFGSGTRLTVV.

Note on this clone: Other DNA sequences in the sample encode the same CDR3. The chain is built from TRBV7-3 and TRBJ1-1; perhaps TRBD1 as D (5 bases). CDR1 is SGHTA and CDR2 is FQGTGA in the germline V gene. CDR3 length: 13 amino acids. With 4 bases removed from V and 1 base from J, the gap between germline ends came to 7 bases. Here the CDR3 reads CASSSDRNTEAFF. DNA for the CDR3: TGTGCCAGCAGCTCCGACAGGAACACTGAAGCTTTCTTT.

The genes are TRBV6-1 and TRBJ1-5; no definite D call. CDR3 length: 15 residues. Trimming removed 2 bases at V and 5 bases at J, with 13 bases between. CDR1 is MNHNS, CDR2 SASEGT, per germline. The CDR3 spells CASSESWRPDQPQHF. The CDR3, as DNA: TGTGCCAGCAGTGAATCGTGGAGGCCTGATCAGCCCCAGCATTTT.

The chain recombines TRBV3-1 (or the pseudogene TRBV3-2) with TRBJ1-4; 8 positions match TRBD1. This CDR3 comprises 15 residues. With 6 bases clipped from V and 10 bases from J, the junction kept 13 bases outside the gene matches. Germline V gives CDR1 LGHDT, CDR2 YNNKEL (reference sequence). The CDR3 region has the DNA TGTGCCAGCAGGGGGACGGGGCAGGGGGCTTTAAAACTGTTTTTT. It specifies CASRGTGQGALKLFF.

This chain joins TRBV27 and TRBJ2-7; 10 nucleotides match TRBD1. The CDR3 has 15 residues. Trimming removed 6 bases from V and 6 bases from J; junction bases left unmatched: 11. CDR1 and CDR2 (germline): MNHEY, SMNVEV (reference sequence). Written as DNA, the CDR3 is TGTGCCAGCAGAACAACCGGGACAGGGGAGGTCGAGCAGTACTTC. Its translation is CASRTTGTGEVEQYF.

DNA of the CDR3: TGTGCCAGCAGCCGTGGGACAGGGGGTGGCGGGGAGCTGTTTTTT. Translation: CASSRGTGGGGELFF. The chain links TRBV11-2 to TRBJ2-2, with 11 bases lining up with TRBD1. The CDR3 sequence is 15 residues long. Germline trimming cut 5 bases from V and 7 bases from J; bases unmatched to any gene: 6. Germline lookup yields CDR1 SGHAT and CDR2 FQNNGV.

CDR3 loop: CASSPSGTGVYQPQHF. DNA for the CDR3: TGTGCCAGCTCACCATCCGGGACAGGGGTCTATCAGCCCCAGCATTTT. The V gene is TRBV18, the J gene TRBJ1-5, with 10 bases fitting TRBD1. The CDR3 runs 16 residues. Germline CDR1 is KGHSH and CDR2 is LQKENI. V was pared by 2 bases and J by 5 bases, with 6 bases of the junction left unmatched.

The gene calls are TRBV19 and TRBJ1-2; TRBD1 is a possible D gene (5 bases). From germline, CDR1 is LNHDA and CDR2 SQIVND (reference sequence). The CDR3 sequence is 18 residues long. Trimming removed 5 bases at V and 4 bases at J, with 26 bases between. CDR3 amino acids: CASSPDSPGLRGGYGYTF. The DNA of the CDR3 is TGTGCCAGTAGTCCAGATTCCCCGGGACTGCGCGGAGGCTATGGCTACACCTTC. Full variable domain (missing parts from reference TRBV19 and TRBJ1-2): DGGITQSPKYLFRKEGQNVTLSCEQNLNHDAMYWYRQDPGQGLRLIYYSQIVNDFQKGDIAEGYSVSREKKESFPLTVTSAQKNPTAFYLCASSPDSPGLRGGYGYTFGSGTRLTVV.

The chain couples TRBV19 to TRBJ2-1; tentative D call: TRBD1 (5 bases). V was pared by 3 bases and J by 5 bases, with 14 bases between. The CDR3 has 15 residues. The germline V gene has CDR1 LNHDA and CDR2 SQIVND (reference sequence). The CDR3 spells CASSIRQGRNNEQFF. CDR3 coding DNA: TGTGCCAGTAGTATTCGCCAGGGTAGGAACAATGAGCAGTTCTTC.

The V call is TRBV5-5, the J call TRBJ1-1, with D unresolved. Per the germline V gene, CDR1 is SGHKS and CDR2 is YYEKEE (reference sequence). The ends were cut back, 0 bases at V and 0 bases at J, with 12 bases in the middle. The CDR3 length is 16 residues. The CDR3 sequence is CASSLGPRGMNTEAFF. The CDR3 nucleotides read TGTGCCAGCAGCTTGGGACCCCGCGGGATGAACACTGAAGCTTTCTTT.

This clone was found once. This sequence joins TRBV3-1 (or the pseudogene TRBV3-2) and TRBJ2-1, with a possible D match to TRBD1 (6 bases). The CDR3 runs 15 residues. Trimming removed 4 bases at V and 1 base at J, with 11 bases between. Germline lookup yields CDR1 LGHDT and CDR2 YNNKEL (reference sequence). CDR3 protein: CASSLFRGSYNEQFF. The DNA of the CDR3 is TGTGCCAGCAGCCTTTTCAGGGGTTCCTACAATGAGCAGTTCTTC.

The V and J genes are TRBV7-6 and TRBJ2-7; perhaps TRBD1 as D (6 bases). Trimming pared 4 bases from V and 3 bases from J, leaving 10 bases between. The CDR3 loop spans 13 amino acids. CDR1 SGHVS and CDR2 FNYEAQ come from the germline V gene. The CDR3 protein is CASSSTGHYEQYF. The CDR3 bases are TGTGCCAGCAGCTCGACAGGCCACTACGAGCAGTACTTC.

The chain recombines TRBV6-5 with TRBJ1-6; TRBD1 aligns across 8 bases. This CDR3 has 16 residues. Trimming took 4 bases from V and 6 from J; bases not matched to a gene: 8. Germline loops: CDR1 MNHEY, CDR2 SVGAGI. The CDR3 spells CASSSRTGLINSPLHF. CDR3 DNA: TGTGCCAGCAGTTCCCGGACAGGGCTGATTAATTCACCCCTCCACTTT.

V gene TRBV30 combines with J gene TRBJ1-2, with unresolved D. CDR1 is GTSNPN, CDR2 SVGIG, per germline (reference sequence). V lost 3 bases and J 5 bases, leaving 4 bases between the germline ends. The CDR3 is 10 amino acids. CDR3 nucleotide sequence: TGTGCCTGGAGACAGTATGGCTACACCTTC. Encoded protein: CAWRQYGYTF.

V and J are TRBV19 and TRBJ2-2, with D perhaps matching TRBD1 (6 bases). The ends were cut back, 6 bases at V and 5 bases at J, with 28 bases in the middle. This CDR3 spans 19 amino acids. Germline V gene data show CDR1 as LNHDA and CDR2 as SQIVND (reference sequence). CDR3 protein: CASRNLIIQGNFKTGELFF. CDR3 coding DNA: TGTGCCAGTAGGAATCTTATTATACAGGGTAATTTTAAGACCGGGGAGCTGTTTTTT.